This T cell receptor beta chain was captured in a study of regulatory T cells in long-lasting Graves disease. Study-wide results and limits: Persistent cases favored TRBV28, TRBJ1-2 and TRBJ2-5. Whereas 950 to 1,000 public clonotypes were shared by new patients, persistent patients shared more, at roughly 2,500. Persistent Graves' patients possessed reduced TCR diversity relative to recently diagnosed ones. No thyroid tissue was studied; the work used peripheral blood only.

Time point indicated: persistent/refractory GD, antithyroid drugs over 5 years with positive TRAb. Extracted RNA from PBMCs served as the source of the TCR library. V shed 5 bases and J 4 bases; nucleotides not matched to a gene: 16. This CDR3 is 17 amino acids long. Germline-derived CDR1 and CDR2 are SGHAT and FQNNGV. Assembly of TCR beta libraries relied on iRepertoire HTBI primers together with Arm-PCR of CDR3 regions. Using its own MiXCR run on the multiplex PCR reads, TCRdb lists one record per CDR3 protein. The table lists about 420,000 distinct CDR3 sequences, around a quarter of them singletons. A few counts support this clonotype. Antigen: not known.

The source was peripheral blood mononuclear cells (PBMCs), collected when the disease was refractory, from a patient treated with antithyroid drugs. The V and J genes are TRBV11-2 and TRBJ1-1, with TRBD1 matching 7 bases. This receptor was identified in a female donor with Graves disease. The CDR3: CASSRGQIALMSTEAFF. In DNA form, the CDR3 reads TGTGCCAGCAGCCGGGGACAGATAGCGCTTATGAGCACTGAAGCTTTCTTT. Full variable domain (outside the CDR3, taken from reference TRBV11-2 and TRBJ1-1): EAGVAQSPRYKIIEKRQSVAFWCNPISGHATLYWYQQILGQGPKLLIQFQNNGVVDDSQLPKDRFSAERLKGVDSTLKIQPAKLEDSAVYLCASSRGQIALMSTEAFFGQGTRLTVV.